This passage covers 15 T cell receptor beta chains from one sample sequenced in a study of a mutant IDH1 vaccine in newly diagnosed glioma. Documented time point: week 23, last vaccination. In every dose of vaccine, 300 ug of mutant IDH1 20-mer peptide was given alongside topical imiquimod. What these receptors recognize is not known. Sequencing used immunoSEQ multiplex PCR; TCRdb keeps in-frame clones, though not all of them. This table has about 65,000 clones, about 85% appearing once. This specimen consisted of PBMCs, obtained from a glioma patient whose treatment included an IDH1 peptide vaccine. Receptors were obtained from a man under 40 with glioma.

The J gene is TRBJ2-7, the V gene TRBV19; TRBD1 matches at 8 bases. The CDR3 is 13 residues long. J was trimmed by 7 bases and V by 5 bases; bases with no gene match: 7. CDR1 LNHDA and CDR2 SQIVND come from the germline V gene (reference sequence). The CDR3 loop is CASSRTGNGEQYF. The CDR3 coding sequence is TGTGCCAGTAGTCGGACAGGGAATGGGGAGCAGTACTTC.

The V gene is TRBV6-5, the J gene TRBJ2-2, with 7 nucleotides matching TRBD2. Looked up from germline, CDR1 is MNHEY and CDR2 is SVGAGI. After removal of 8 bases from V and 4 bases from J, the junction contained 7 bases not matched to a gene. This CDR3 is 14 amino acids long. The CDR3 DNA is TGTGCCAGCCGTCAGCGGGGTGGCACCGGGGAGCTGTTTTTT. Residues: CASRQRGGTGELFF.

The V and J genes are TRBV18 and TRBJ2-7; 11 nucleotides align to TRBD2. The V gene end was trimmed by 3 bases and the J gene end by 3 bases; junction bases not matched to a gene: 1. Germline V gene data show CDR1 as KGHSH and CDR2 as LQKENI. CDR3 size: 14 residues. CDR3 in DNA: TGTGCCAGCTCACCGGGGACTAGCGGCTACGAGCAGTACTTC. Protein: CASSPGTSGYEQYF.

The rearrangement uses TRBV7-9 and TRBJ1-2; 7 bases line up with TRBD1. The V segment lost 7 bases and the J segment 4 bases; nucleotides outside the gene matches: 15. CDR1 SEHNR and CDR2 FQNEAQ come from the germline V gene (reference sequence). This CDR3 spans 16 amino acids. The CDR3 protein is CASTRGQDDSSYGYTF. CDR3 bases: TGTGCCAGCACGAGAGGACAGGATGATTCATCCTATGGCTACACCTTC.

The rearrangement links TRBV4-1 to TRBJ2-7; possible D gene TRBD1, 6 bases. V dropped 2 bases and J dropped 2 bases, with 13 bases sitting between them. Germline V gene lookup returns CDR1 MGHRA and CDR2 YSYEKL. The CDR3 length is 15 residues. The CDR3 DNA reads as TGCGCCAGCAGCCAACGGCCGGGACAACCCTACGAGCAGTACTTC. Encoded protein: CASSQRPGQPYEQYF.

This chain links TRBV19 with TRBJ2-4; D tentatively reads TRBD1 or TRBD2 (5 bases each). Germline V gives CDR1 LNHDA, CDR2 SQIVND (reference sequence). CDR3 length: 19 residues. The ends were cut back, 1 base at V and 0 bases at J, with 19 bases in the middle. The CDR3 bases are TGTGCCAGTAGTATAGTGGGACCCCACGTCCCCCTAGCCAAAAACATTCAGTACTTC. Its protein is CASSIVGPHVPLAKNIQYF.

The rearrangement links TRBV5-1 to TRBJ2-2; D remains ambiguous. Germline V CDR1 and CDR2: SGHRS, YFSETQ. Trimming took off 4 bases at V and 0 bases at J, with 16 bases between the two ends. The CDR3 runs 17 residues. CDR3 loop: CASSPGAQIPNTGELFF. For the CDR3, the DNA is TGCGCCAGCAGCCCCGGAGCGCAAATACCGAACACCGGGGAGCTGTTTTTT.

The rearrangement joins TRBV6-1 to TRBJ2-5; D is undetermined. V was shortened by 8 bases and J by 5 bases, with 12 bases between the two germline ends. Germline loops: CDR1 MNHNS, CDR2 SASEGT. CDR3 length: 12 amino acids. The CDR3 nucleotides read TGTGCCAGCGATTACTCCTCGGAGACCCAGTACTTC. This gives the protein CASDYSSETQYF.

The chain has TRBV18 and TRBJ2-5, with TRBD2 identical over 13 bases. CDR3 length: 18 amino acids. V shed 2 bases and J 0 bases; nucleotides not matched to a gene: 6. Germline values: CDR1 KGHSH, CDR2 LQKENI. The CDR3 region is CASSPVRTSGGHQETQYF. In DNA, the CDR3 is TGTGCCAGCTCACCAGTGCGGACTAGCGGGGGCCACCAAGAGACCCAGTACTTC.

The chain joins TRBV6-1 to TRBJ2-5, with 8 positions matching TRBD2. Gene TRBJ2-7 matches the end of the DNA better, so the J call may be wrong. The CDR3 consists of 15 residues. Germline V gives CDR1 MNHNS, CDR2 SASEGT. CDR3 DNA sequence: TGTGCCAGCCCTCTCCGCGGGGGGCAAGCCTACGAGCAGTACTTC. Amino acids: CASPLRGGQAYEQYF.

The chain couples TRBV6-9 to TRBJ2-2; D assignment may be TRBD1 or TRBD2 (5 bases each). Germline V CDR1 and CDR2: MNHGY, SVAAGI. Trimming removed 5 bases at V and 3 bases at J, with 19 bases between. This CDR3 is 17 amino acids long. The CDR3 DNA is TGTGCCAGCAGTCTCCACATGGGGGTGGAGGACACCGGGGAGCTGTTTTTT. It encodes CASSLHMGVEDTGELFF.

This clone appeared once. The gene calls are TRBV2 and TRBJ1-5; D is unresolved. Germline-derived CDR1 and CDR2 are SNHLY and FYNNEI. The CDR3 sequence is 14 residues long. The ends were cut back, 4 bases at V and 6 bases at J, with 13 bases in the middle. CDR3 in DNA: TGTGCCAGCAGTGGGACCCCACGGGGTCAGCCCCAGCATTTT. Translation: CASSGTPRGQPQHF.

The gene calls are TRBV7-9 and TRBJ2-1; the match to TRBD1 covers 7 bases. The length of the CDR3 is 17 residues. V shed 5 bases and J 5 bases; nucleotides not matched to a gene: 15. Looked up from germline, CDR1 is SEHNR and CDR2 is FQNEAQ (reference sequence). The CDR3 region is CASSANDRVAADNEQFF. CDR3 nucleotide sequence: TGTGCCAGCAGCGCAAACGACAGGGTGGCCGCTGACAATGAGCAGTTCTTC.

The CDR3 bases are TGTGCCAGCTCACCATCGACAGACTATGGCTACACCTTC. Its translation: CASSPSTDYGYTF. The chain recombines TRBV18 with TRBJ1-2; D might be TRBD1 (5 bases). Trimming took off 2 bases at V and 3 bases at J, with 7 bases between the two ends. Germline loops: CDR1 KGHSH, CDR2 LQKENI. There are 13 residues in the CDR3.

CDR3 coding DNA: TGTGCCAGCAGTTCGCGTTTCCAGGGGGACAATGAGCAGTTCTTC. Translated, it gives CASSSRFQGDNEQFF. This sequence joins TRBV27 and TRBJ2-1; 7 bases agree with TRBD1. CDR1 and CDR2 from the germline V gene are MNHEY and SMNVEV (reference sequence). V shed 4 bases and J 5 bases; nucleotides not matched to a gene: 8. CDR3 length: 15 residues.